The 3 T cell receptor beta chains given below trace back to one sample, sequenced in a study of CD8 T cells in ankylosing spondylitis. TCRdb analysed the 5' RACE reads with MiXCR anew, one entry per CDR3 protein. Counted here are about 130,000 distinct CDR3 sequences, about a tenth occurring once; the ten biggest clones make up 3% to 4%. Sequenced sample: blood, either unsorted or a sorted T cell fraction (not recorded which). The receptors derive from a male donor with ankylosing spondylitis or in good health (not recorded which).

At least ten counts were recorded for this clonotype. The rearrangement links TRBV7-2 to TRBJ2-1; maybe TRBD1 (6 bases). Per germline, CDR1 SGHTA and CDR2 FQGNSA. CDR3 size: 16 residues. Trimming took off 1 base at V and 9 bases at J, with 19 bases between the two ends. CDR3 bases: TGTGCCAGCAGCTTAGATACGAGACAGGCGGCGCTTGAGCAGTTCTTC. This codes for CASSLDTRQAALEQFF.

The V gene is TRBV7-8, the J gene TRBJ2-7; TRBD1 or TRBD2 may be the D gene (5 bases each). Germline loops: CDR1 SGHVS, CDR2 FQNEAQ. Deletions cut 5 bases from V and 7 bases from J, with 15 bases between. The CDR3 is made up of 13 amino acids. In DNA, the CDR3 is TGTGCCAGCAGCGATTTCGGGGCTCGGGAGCAGTACTTC. Amino acids: CASSDFGAREQYF.

This clonotype was seen more than once but under ten times. The chain has TRBV5-5 and TRBJ2-3; 12 nucleotides align to TRBD2. CDR1 is SGHKS and CDR2 is YYEKEE in the germline V gene (reference sequence). V lost 7 bases and J lost 0; bases outside the gene matches: 0. The CDR3 consists of 14 residues. CDR3 sequence: CASGTSGSTDTQYF. In nucleotides, the CDR3 is TGTGCCAGCGGGACTAGCGGGAGCACAGATACGCAGTATTTT.